A single sample gave rise to the 22 T cell receptor beta chains below, sequenced in a study of naive and memory T cell subsets. The library had UMIs added by 3' ligation of an oligonucleotide to TCR cDNA. Ligated cDNA underwent four rounds of PCR with nested alpha and beta constant region primers and SP2. In TCRdb, the 5' RACE reads were re-called with MiXCR into one record per CDR3 protein. The table shows 55,000 to 65,000 distinct CDR3 sequences, with approximately 8.5% occurring only once. The receptors were sampled from a female donor in good health.

This clonotype turned up a few times. The chain uses TRBV27 and TRBJ2-5; tentatively, D is TRBD1 (6 bases). The V and J ends lost 6 bases and 0 bases respectively, with 11 bases between them. Germline values: CDR1 MNHEY, CDR2 SMNVEV (reference sequence). This CDR3 has 14 residues. The CDR3 DNA reads TGTGCCAGCAGCTCCGACAGGTACCAAGAGACCCAGTACTTC. It is translated as CASSSDRYQETQYF.

This clonotype was seen only a few times. The chain uses TRBV19 and TRBJ2-2; 7 bases map to TRBD1. Germline V gene sequence: CDR1 LNHDA, CDR2 SQIVND (reference sequence). Germline trimming cut 4 bases from V and 5 bases from J; bases unmatched to any gene: 1. The CDR3 length is 13 residues. CDR3 protein: CASSTDRTGELFF. CDR3 DNA sequence: TGTGCCAGTAGTACGGACAGGACCGGGGAGCTGTTTTTT.

This clonotype occurred a few times. The chain carries TRBV7-9 and TRBJ2-2; possible D gene TRBD1, 5 bases. CDR1 SEHNR and CDR2 FQNEAQ come from the germline V gene (reference sequence). CDR3 length: 15 amino acids. Trimming pared 5 bases from V and 5 bases from J, leaving 15 bases between. Written as DNA, the CDR3 is TGTGCCAGCAGCCGAGTAGAGACAGCAACCGGGGAGCTGTTTTTT. Its protein is CASSRVETATGELFF.

This clonotype was picked up a small number of times. The CDR3 is CASSYQGYRETQYF. In DNA, the CDR3 is TGCGCCAGCAGCTATCAGGGTTATCGGGAGACCCAGTACTTC. The V gene is TRBV5-1, the J gene TRBJ2-5; tentative D call: TRBD1 (5 bases). This CDR3 region has 14 residues. The V end was cut by 3 bases, the J end by 5 bases, with 14 bases between. Germline CDR1 SGHRS, CDR2 YFSETQ.

This sequence joins TRBV20-1 and TRBJ1-3; perhaps TRBD1 as D (6 bases). V was clipped by 6 bases and J by 6 bases, with 18 bases between them. The CDR3 loop spans 14 amino acids. Germline loops: CDR1 DFQATT, CDR2 SNEGSKA (reference sequence). Here the CDR3 DNA reads TGCAGTGCCAGGGGAACAGGGTTGGAAAACACCATATATTTT. Its protein product is CSARGTGLENTIYF.

Comments on this clonotype: A junction end diverges from the germline sequence, so it may reflect a read error. This chain uses TRBV5-5 with TRBJ1-5; D gene unclear. The CDR3 contains 15 residues. Germline V gene sequence: CDR1 SGHKS, CDR2 YYEKEE (reference sequence). The CDR3 sequence: CASSSSPGRNQPQNF. The CDR3 DNA reads as TGTGCCAGCAGTTCCTCCCCGGGGAGAAATCAGCCCCAGAATTTT.

This clonotype was detected ten times or more. The V gene is TRBV5-1, the J gene TRBJ1-1; no firm D call. The CDR3 runs 14 residues. V was pared by 0 bases and J by 2 bases, with 8 bases between. Germline V gene sequence: CDR1 SGHRS, CDR2 YFSETQ. The CDR3 coding sequence is TGCGCCAGCAGCTTGGACGGAGGAAACACTGAAGCTTTCTTT. As protein: CASSLDGGNTEAFF.

This clonotype was picked up a small number of times. The chain employs TRBV12-3 or TRBV12-4 and TRBJ2-5, with TRBD2 matching 7 bases. The CDR3 is 14 amino acids. Unmatched junction bases numbered 3, after V lost 0 bases and J lost 5 bases. The CDR3 bases are TGTGCCAGCAGTTTAGCGGGAGGGGTTGAGACCCAGTACTTC. Its protein product is CASSLAGGVETQYF.

A few counts support this clonotype. V usage is TRBV27 and J usage is TRBJ1-2, with 9 bases aligning to TRBD1. This CDR3 has 14 residues. Trimming removed 6 bases from V and 2 bases from J; junction bases left unmatched: 4. CDR1 and CDR2 (germline): MNHEY, SMNVEV (reference sequence). The CDR3 is CASRGDRDNYGYTF. DNA for the CDR3: TGTGCCAGCAGGGGGGACAGGGACAACTATGGCTACACCTTC.

This clonotype was seen a handful of times. The chain links TRBV5-1 to TRBJ1-1, with 7 bases aligning to TRBD1. CDR3 length: 14 amino acids. Trimming took 4 bases from V and 7 from J; bases not matched to a gene: 10. Germline V gene lookup returns CDR1 SGHRS and CDR2 YFSETQ. CDR3 amino acids: CASSPGQSRNEAFF. CDR3 coding DNA: TGCGCCAGCAGCCCGGGACAGAGTCGAAATGAAGCTTTCTTT.

This clonotype was found many times. The chain uses TRBV5-6 and TRBJ1-5; D may be TRBD1 (5 bases). With 0 bases removed from V and 7 bases from J, the gap between germline ends came to 11 bases. The CDR3 is made up of 14 amino acids. Germline-derived CDR1 and CDR2 are SGHDT and YYEEEE. CDR3 in amino acids: CASSLGQGGQPQHF. The CDR3 DNA sequence: TGTGCCAGCAGCTTGGGGCAGGGTGGCCAGCCCCAGCATTTT.

There are many counts of this clonotype. The J gene is TRBJ2-5, the V gene TRBV7-8, with TRBD1 matching 12 bases. J lost 4 bases, V lost 5 bases, and 5 bases had no gene match. Per germline, CDR1 SGHVS and CDR2 FQNEAQ. The CDR3 extends over 15 amino acids. CDR3 DNA: TGTGCCAGCAGCAATCGGGACAGGGGGCGAGAGACCCAGTACTTC. Amino acids: CASSNRDRGRETQYF.

This clonotype was observed many times. This chain joins TRBV5-4 and TRBJ1-2; weak D call: TRBD1 (5 bases). The CDR3 is 14 residues long. Trimming removed 4 bases from V and 0 bases from J, with 10 bases in between. Germline CDR1 SGHNT, CDR2 YYREEE (reference sequence). The CDR3, as DNA: TGTGCCAGCAGCCCGGGAGGGGCTAACTATGGCTACACCTTC. Translated: CASSPGGANYGYTF.

This clonotype showed up many times. This chain joins TRBV12-3 or TRBV12-4 and TRBJ1-4, with 8 bases that match TRBD1. The ends lost 3 bases at V and 7 bases at J; junction bases unmatched: 7. The CDR3 is 15 residues long. DNA for the CDR3: TGTGCCAGCAGTTTCAGCGGACAGGGAGGTGAAAAACTGTTTTTT. Its protein product is CASSFSGQGGEKLFF.

This clonotype was seen ten or more times. The V call is TRBV29-1, the J call TRBJ2-5, with D tentatively TRBD2 (6 bases). This CDR3 has 12 amino acids. The V end was cut by 5 bases, the J end by 3 bases, with 10 bases between. Germline-derived CDR1 and CDR2 are SQVTM and ANQGSEA. DNA for the CDR3: TGCAGCGTTCGAGGAGGGAAAGAGACCCAGTACTTC. Encoded protein: CSVRGGKETQYF.

V and J are TRBV19 and TRBJ2-1; no clear D. The CDR3 sequence is 12 residues long. The V end was cut by 4 bases, the J end by 9 bases, with 10 bases between. Germline V gene sequence: CDR1 LNHDA, CDR2 SQIVND (reference sequence). The CDR3 loop reads CASSNGVGEQFF. The CDR3, as DNA: TGTGCCAGTAGTAATGGGGTTGGTGAGCAGTTCTTC.

The gene calls are TRBV7-9 and TRBJ2-7, with TRBD2 matching over 8 bases. There are 12 residues in the CDR3. Germline assignment: CDR1 SEHNR and CDR2 FQNEAQ (reference sequence). V trimming: 3 bases; J trimming: 13 bases; junction bases outside the gene matches: 8. The CDR3 bases are TGTGCCAGCAGCTTGAGGGGACTAGATCATTACTTC. Translated: CASSLRGLDHYF.

The rearrangement uses TRBV7-9 and TRBJ1-1; D gene uncertain. The germline V gene encodes CDR1 SEHNR and CDR2 FQNEAQ (reference sequence). V was trimmed by 4 bases and J by 1 base, leaving 13 bases between them. The CDR3 extends over 15 amino acids. As DNA, the CDR3 is TGTGCCAGCAGCTCCCCCAATAACGAGAACACTGAAGCTTTCTTT. Translated, it gives CASSSPNNENTEAFF.

Only a few counts were recorded for this clonotype. The gene calls are TRBV19 and TRBJ2-3; D is ambiguous. Germline CDR1 reads LNHDA; CDR2 reads SQIVND (reference sequence). The CDR3 runs to 16 residues. Trimming shortened V by 5 bases and J by 4 bases, and 19 bases separated the two germline ends. The CDR3: CASSFLAGRTSDTQYF. Written as DNA, the CDR3 is TGTGCCAGTAGTTTTCTGGCAGGACGAACGTCAGATACGCAGTATTTT.

This chain uses TRBV6-2 or TRBV6-3 with TRBJ1-5; D possibly corresponds to TRBD1 (5 bases). The V gene's germline CDR1 is MNHEY and CDR2 SVGEGT. This CDR3 comprises 18 residues. Trimming took 6 bases from V and 0 from J, leaving 21 bases between them. The CDR3 is CASSGAGVSAYSNQPQHF. The CDR3 nucleotides are TGTGCCAGCAGCGGGGCGGGAGTAAGTGCTTATAGCAATCAGCCCCAGCATTTT.

This clonotype was found many times. The rearrangement links TRBV29-1 to TRBJ2-1, with TRBD2 matching over 8 bases. V was pared by 1 base and J by 2 bases, with 7 bases of the junction left unmatched. CDR1 and CDR2 (germline): SQVTM, ANQGSEA. The CDR3 runs 16 residues. CDR3 in amino acids: CSVEAPGLATYNEQFF. Written as DNA, the CDR3 is TGCAGCGTTGAAGCTCCAGGACTAGCCACCTACAATGAGCAGTTCTTC.

Only a few counts were recorded for this clonotype. CDR3 loop: CASSGRAQAVGYGYTF. The DNA for the CDR3 is TGTGCCAGCAGTGGCCGGGCCCAGGCTGTGGGCTATGGCTACACCTTC. The chain carries TRBV25-1 and TRBJ1-2; D remains unclear. Germline assignment: CDR1 MGHDK and CDR2 SYGVNS. This CDR3 is 16 amino acids long. Trimming removed 4 bases at V and 4 bases at J, with 19 bases between.